This T cell receptor beta chain derives from a study of regulatory T cells in long-lasting Graves disease. Many counts were recorded for this clonotype. CDR3-region Arm-PCR and iRepertoire HTBI primers produced the TCR beta libraries. One entry per CDR3 protein results from TCRdb running MiXCR on the multiplex PCR reads. The sample includes roughly 350,000 distinct CDR3 sequences, around 16% of them seen just once. Time point specified: newly diagnosed GD, antithyroid drugs for less than 3 months. RNA from PBMCs was the source of the TCR library. The same sample was also studied in work on T cells in Graves' hyperthyroidism and ophthalmopathy. That work adds: When the TCR CDR3 underwent first-round RT-PCR, the HTBI primer set was used.

Sequences were derived from peripheral blood mononuclear cells (PBMCs), sampled at new diagnosis, from a patient treated with antithyroid drugs. This receptor was taken from a woman aged 18-29 years with Graves disease.

The chain's CDR3 is CASSLRQGSADTQYF. The CDR3 bases are TGTGCCAGCAGTTTAAGGCAGGGAAGTGCAGATACGCAGTATTTT. The chain links TRBV12-3 or TRBV12-4 to TRBJ2-3; D possibly corresponds to TRBD1 (5 bases). Between the trimmed V and J ends, which lost 2 bases and 4 bases, there was a span of 13 bases. The CDR3 runs to 15 residues.